These T cell receptor beta chains were read from a single sample in a study of cytomegalovirus exposure and HLA in healthy donors. The method was immunoSEQ multiplex PCR; TCRdb's version includes in-frame clones alone and lacks a portion of them. The sample holds about 150,000 clones, approximately 80% seen once. Sequencing input: PBMCs. The receptors come from a woman aged 40 to 50 in good health and CMV-seropositive. Each CDR3 is given with its conserved first and last residue. Each record gives: J gene, D gene, V gene, clone size, CDR3 protein, CDR3 DNA. A D gene is named only where the DNA matches it firmly. Clone sizes are given selectively: once, few, many, or a class where the clone is expanded.

TRBJ1-4	TRBD1	TRBV7-9	-	CASSFSGGGGRNEKLFF	TGTGCCAGCAGCTTCTCGGGAGGGGGCGGGAGGAACGAAAAACTGTTTTTT
TRBJ2-3	-	TRBV12-5	-	CASGSRADTQYF	TGTGCTAGTGGTTCTCGGGCAGATACGCAGTATTTT
TRBJ2-7	-	TRBV11-2	-	CASSLGWYGDSISYEQYF	TGTGCCAGCAGCTTAGGGTGGTACGGGGACTCTATCTCCTACGAGCAGTACTTC
TRBJ2-7	-	TRBV15	-	CATSRGASSLEQYF	TGTGCCACCAGCAGAGGGGCTTCTAGCTTGGAGCAGTACTTC
TRBJ1-2	TRBD1	TRBV5-8	-	CASSPRDRGDGYTF	TGTGCCAGCAGTCCCCGGGACAGGGGAGATGGCTACACCTTC
TRBJ2-4	TRBD1	TRBV7-2	-	CASSSGQGLHDIQYF	TGTGCCAGCAGCTCGGGACAGGGCCTACACGACATTCAGTACTTC
TRBJ1-4	TRBD1	TRBV7-6	-	CASSSQNRGSNEKLFF	TGTGCCAGCAGCTCCCAAAACAGGGGTTCTAATGAAAAACTGTTTTTT
TRBJ2-1	-	TRBV11-1	-	CASSLVDSYNEQFF	TGTGCCAGCAGCTTAGTAGATTCCTACAATGAGCAGTTCTTC
TRBJ2-7	TRBD2	TRBV28	-	CASTDGGGVKDEQYF	TGTGCCAGCACCGATGGTGGGGGGGTTAAGGACGAGCAGTACTTC
TRBJ2-3	TRBD2	TRBV6-1	-	CASSEPGGTSGRGRTDTQYF	TGTGCCAGCAGTGAACCGGGTGGGACTAGCGGGAGGGGTCGGACAGATACGCAGTATTTT
TRBJ2-1	-	TRBV19	-	CASSRPGGEQFF	TGTGCCAGTAGTCGCCCGGGTGGTGAGCAGTTCTTC
TRBJ2-7	-	TRBV5-1	-	CASSLIASVPRVPYEQYF	TGCGCCAGCAGCTTGATAGCTAGCGTCCCGAGGGTCCCCTACGAGCAGTACTTC
TRBJ1-1	-	TRBV19	few	CASSIGGSMNTEAFF	TGTGCCAGTAGTATAGGAGGGAGTATGAACACTGAAGCTTTCTTT
TRBJ2-5	-	TRBV7-9	-	CASSLERQDSLQETQYF	TGTGCCAGCAGCCTAGAGAGACAGGACTCCCTCCAAGAGACCCAGTACTTC
TRBJ2-7	-	TRBV28	-	CASSVYTGTTSYEQYF	TGTGCCAGCAGTGTCTACACCGGGACAACTTCCTACGAGCAGTACTTC
TRBJ1-1	-	TRBV7-8	-	CASSGGGTEAFF	TGTGCCAGCAGCGGGGGGGGCACTGAAGCTTTCTTT
TRBJ1-5	TRBD1	TRBV7-8	few	CASSQQGASNQPQHF	TGTGCCAGCAGCCAACAGGGGGCTAGCAATCAGCCCCAGCATTTT
TRBJ2-1	TRBD2	TRBV28	-	CASSSGGRAVNEQFF	TGTGCCAGCAGCTCTGGGGGGAGGGCCGTCAATGAGCAGTTCTTC
TRBJ2-1	TRBD2	TRBV30	-	CAWRLAGGWREQFF	TGTGCCTGGAGACTAGCGGGAGGGTGGAGAGAGCAGTTCTTC
TRBJ2-7	-	TRBV7-6	-	CASSFGTEQYF	TGTGCCAGCAGCTTCGGGACTGAGCAGTACTTC
TRBJ1-1	-	TRBV5-1	once	CASSRDYMNTEAFF	TGCGCCAGCAGCCGGGATTACATGAACACTGAAGCTTTCTTT
TRBJ2-1	TRBD2	TRBV27	-	CASSNKPVRGRLAGNNEQFF	TGTGCCAGCAGTAATAAACCGGTCAGGGGGAGACTAGCGGGGAACAATGAGCAGTTCTTC
TRBJ2-1	-	TRBV12-5	-	CASGVRSSHEQFF	TGTGCTAGTGGGGTACGGTCTAGCCATGAGCAGTTCTTC
TRBJ2-2	TRBD2	TRBV7-6	-	CASSLIVAGVAGELFF	TGTGCCAGCAGCTTAATTGTAGCGGGAGTCGCCGGGGAGCTGTTTTTT
TRBJ1-1	TRBD1	TRBV7-9	-	CASSAYRGNTEAFF	TGTGCCAGCAGCGCCTACAGGGGAAACACTGAAGCTTTCTTT
TRBJ1-5	TRBD1	TRBV7-9	-	CASSFTTGVGSNQPQHF	TGTGCCAGCAGCTTTACGACAGGGGTAGGGTCGAATCAGCCCCAGCATTTT
TRBJ2-3	-	TRBV7-3	-	CASSLRARTDTQYF	TGTGCCAGCAGCTTAAGAGCTAGAACAGATACGCAGTATTTT
TRBJ1-2	-	TRBV29-1	-	CSVEDAGGRGYGYTF	TGCAGCGTTGAAGACGCGGGGGGGCGCGGTTATGGCTACACCTTC
TRBJ2-7	TRBD1	TRBV28	-	CASSLPGQKYYEQYF	TGTGCCAGCAGTTTACCGGGACAGAAATACTACGAGCAGTACTTC
TRBJ1-1	-	TRBV5-8	-	CASTLHQGTGAFF	TGTGCCAGCACCCTCCACCAGGGGACCGGAGCTTTCTTT
TRBJ2-7	-	TRBV5-1	-	CASSWGRATMPNEQYF	TGCGCCAGCAGCTGGGGCCGAGCAACCATGCCCAACGAGCAGTACTTC
TRBJ2-7	-	TRBV5-5	few	CASTRTRESYEQYF	TGTGCCAGCACCCGGACGCGGGAATCCTACGAGCAGTACTTC
TRBJ1-1	TRBD1	TRBV19	once	CASSQQGAQNTEAFF	TGTGCCAGTAGCCAACAGGGGGCCCAGAACACTGAAGCTTTCTTT
TRBJ2-1	-	TRBV25-1	-	CASSERLRGVEQFF	TGTGCCAGCAGTGAGCGTCTCCGAGGCGTTGAGCAGTTCTTC
TRBJ2-3	-	TRBV28	-	CASSSPWGGVDTQYF	TGTGCCAGCAGTTCTCCCTGGGGAGGAGTAGATACGCAGTATTTT
TRBJ2-3	-	TRBV18	-	CASSPRRDGYTDTQYF	TGTGCCAGCTCACCACGGCGGGACGGTTACACAGATACGCAGTATTTT
TRBJ2-7	TRBD2	TRBV5-1	-	CASSPGSGRFSYEQYF	TGCGCCAGCAGCCCCGGGAGCGGGAGGTTCTCCTACGAGCAGTACTTC
TRBJ2-7	TRBD1	TRBV6-1	-	CASSEDRGYEQYF	TGTGCCAGCAGTGAGGACAGGGGCTACGAGCAGTACTTC
TRBJ2-3	TRBD1	TRBV29-1	-	CSGNRGLTPDTQYF	TGCAGCGGGAACAGGGGCTTGACCCCAGATACGCAGTATTTT
TRBJ2-7	-	TRBV19	-	CASSLDFSSYEQYF	TGTGCCAGTAGTCTAGACTTTAGCTCCTACGAGCAGTACTTC
TRBJ2-3	TRBD1	TRBV4-1	-	CASSLSQGASTDTQYF	TGCGCCAGCAGCCTTAGCCAGGGGGCGAGCACAGATACGCAGTATTTT
TRBJ2-5	-	TRBV7-9	-	CASSFNGGTYSEQYF	TGTGCCAGCAGCTTTAACGGCGGGACCTATAGTGAGCAGTACTTC
TRBJ1-5	-	TRBV7-2	few	CASSLTGEYYQPQHF	TGTGCCAGCAGCTTAACAGGAGAGTACTATCAGCCCCAGCATTTT
TRBJ1-1	-	TRBV28	few	CASSPGYSTEAFF	TGTGCCAGCAGCCCAGGGTACAGCACTGAAGCTTTCTTT
TRBJ2-7	-	TRBV21-1	-	CASSREAGTSGRTRPGQYF	TGTGCCAGCAGCAGGGAGGCCGGGACTAGCGGGAGGACCAGGCCTGGGCAGTACTTC
TRBJ2-1	TRBD2	TRBV19	-	CASSIAPAGGEQFF	TGTGCCAGTAGTATTGCCCCAGCGGGGGGTGAGCAGTTCTTC
TRBJ2-1	TRBD1	TRBV18	few	CASSRDSYNEQFF	TGTGCCAGCTCACGGGACAGTTACAATGAGCAGTTCTTC
TRBJ2-7	TRBD2	TRBV2	-	CASSPGLGSLYEQYF	TGTGCCAGCAGCCCGGGACTAGGCTCGCTCTACGAGCAGTACTTC